A single sample gave rise to the 23 T cell receptor beta chains below, sequenced in a study of CD8 T cells in Susac syndrome. RNA in amounts of about 0.5 to 1 ug was reverse transcribed with random hexamers. In TCRdb, the immunoSEQ multiplex PCR reads were re-called with MiXCR into one record per CDR3 protein. This sample has over 150,000 distinct CDR3 sequences, with roughly 95% found just once. Sequencing was done on a sample of CD4+ T cells from PBMCs. The receptors derive from a human donor with Susac syndrome.

The chain carries TRBV13 and TRBJ1-2, with D possibly being TRBD1 (5 bases). With 6 bases removed from V and 5 bases from J, the gap between germline ends came to 16 bases. Germline V gene sequence: CDR1 PRHDT, CDR2 FYEKMQ (reference sequence). This CDR3 is built from 14 residues. CDR3: CASRRKQVAYGYTF. For the CDR3, the DNA is TGTGCCAGCAGGCGAAAACAGGTGGCATATGGCTACACCTTC.

The chain recombines TRBV29-1 with TRBJ1-2; 9 bases are a match to TRBD1. The CDR3 is made up of 12 amino acids. The germline CDR1 and CDR2 sequences are SQVTM and ANQGSEA. Trimming cost V 5 bases and J 6 bases; bases outside gene matches: 4. The CDR3 loop reads CSVRTGVDGYTF. CDR3 DNA sequence: TGCAGCGTTCGGACAGGGGTAGATGGCTACACCTTC.

This chain uses TRBV7-3 with TRBJ2-1; a possible D gene is TRBD2 (6 bases). Trimming stripped 5 bases from V and 9 bases from J, with 17 bases between. CDR3 length: 14 amino acids. Germline V lookup: CDR1 SGHTA, CDR2 FQGTGA. In nucleotides, the CDR3 is TGTGCCAGCAGCCCCGTTTGGGGGGAGAGTGAGCAGTTCTTC. Translated: CASSPVWGESEQFF. Looking up the rest from reference TRBV7-3 and TRBJ2-1 gives the full variable domain: GAGVSQTPSNKVTEKGKYVELRCDPISGHTALYWYRQSLGQGPEFLIYFQGTGAADDSGLPNDRFFAVRPEGSVSTLKIQRTERGDSAVYLCASSPVWGESEQFFGPGTRLTVL.

The chain's CDR3 is CASSPPSWTGPNTEAFF. The CDR3, as DNA: TGTGCCAGCTCACCACCTTCCTGGACAGGACCGAACACTGAAGCTTTCTTT. The chain has TRBV18 and TRBJ1-1, with 7 nucleotides matching TRBD1. Germline loops: CDR1 KGHSH, CDR2 LQKENI. V lost 0 bases to trimming and J lost 1 base; unmatched junction nucleotides: 8. This CDR3 is 17 amino acids long.

The V gene is TRBV10-3, the J gene TRBJ2-1; a possible D gene is TRBD2 (5 bases). V was clipped by 6 bases and J by 7 bases, with 16 bases between them. The CDR3 runs 14 residues. Germline CDR1 and CDR2: ENHRY and SYGVKD. As DNA, the CDR3 is TGTGCCATCAGCCCCGGGATTAACAAGAATGAGCAGTTCTTC. The encoded protein is CAISPGINKNEQFF.

This clonotype has only one observation. This chain uses TRBV30 with TRBJ2-5, with 10 bases matching TRBD2. V lost 3 bases, J lost 2 bases, and 18 bases stayed unmatched. The CDR3 sequence is 19 residues long. CDR1 and CDR2 (germline): GTSNPN, SVGIG (reference sequence). In nucleotides, the CDR3 is TGTGCCTGGAGCGGAGTCCGACCCCCGGGACTAGCGATACAAGAGACCCAGTACTTC. As protein: CAWSGVRPPGLAIQETQYF.

The chain links TRBV28 to TRBJ2-2; maybe TRBD1 (5 bases). Germline lookup yields CDR1 MDHEN and CDR2 SYDVKM. The CDR3 has 16 residues. Trimming pared 4 bases from V and 6 bases from J, leaving 18 bases between. This chain's CDR3 is CASSSPGGQGSGELFF. CDR3 nucleotide sequence: TGTGCCAGCAGTTCCCCGGGTGGGCAGGGATCCGGGGAGCTGTTTTTT. The variable domain in full, with the rest retrieved from reference TRBV28 and TRBJ2-2, is DVKVTQSSRYLVKRTGEKVFLECVQDMDHENMFWYRQDPGLGLRLIYFSYDVKMKEKGDIPEGYSVSREKKERFSLILESASTNQTSMYLCASSSPGGQGSGELFFGEGSRLTVL.

A single count supports this clonotype. This chain uses TRBV24-1 with TRBJ2-2; no reliable D call. V lost 1 base to trimming and J lost 6 bases, with 17 bases between them. Germline V CDR1 and CDR2: KGHDR, SFDVKD. This CDR3 spans 17 amino acids. CDR3 amino acids: CATSDFSRPDMAGELFF. The CDR3 coding sequence is TGTGCCACCAGTGATTTCAGTCGCCCTGACATGGCCGGGGAGCTGTTTTTT.

The V gene is TRBV6-5, the J gene TRBJ1-5; no definite D call. V was clipped by 6 bases and J by 7 bases, with 13 bases between them. The CDR3 has 13 residues. Per germline, CDR1 MNHEY and CDR2 SVGAGI. The CDR3 is CASSPERVQPQHF. In nucleotides, the CDR3 is TGTGCCAGCAGCCCCGAGAGGGTACAGCCCCAGCATTTT.

The chain employs TRBV5-1 and TRBJ2-3; D is ambiguous. The CDR3 runs to 15 residues. V dropped 0 bases and J dropped 1 base, with 9 bases sitting between them. Germline CDR1 SGHRS, CDR2 YFSETQ. Written as DNA, the CDR3 is TGCGCCAGCAGCTTGGCCCCAGCCCGCACAGATACGCAGTATTTT. Encoded protein: CASSLAPARTDTQYF.

This chain uses TRBV28 with TRBJ1-2; D unresolved. The V and J ends lost 2 bases and 5 bases respectively, with 9 bases between them. CDR1 and CDR2 (germline): MDHEN, SYDVKM. The CDR3 is 13 residues long. This chain's CDR3 is CASSLVTVYGYTF. DNA for the CDR3: TGTGCCAGCAGTTTAGTAACCGTATATGGCTACACCTTC.

The V and J genes are TRBV14 and TRBJ2-3, with TRBD1 identical over 9 bases. V shed 0 bases, J shed 10 bases, and the junction held 5 bases outside the gene matches. Germline CDR1 SGHDN, CDR2 FVKESK. The CDR3 has 14 residues. In nucleotides, the CDR3 is TGTGCCAGCAGCCAAGAAAGTGGGACAGGGCCGCAGTATTTT. Its protein product is CASSQESGTGPQYF. The variable domain in full, with the rest retrieved from reference TRBV14 and TRBJ2-3, is EAGVTQFPSHSVIEKGQTVTLRCDPISGHDNLYWYRRVMGKEIKFLLHFVKESKQDESGMPNNRFLAERTGGTYSTLKVQPAELEDSGVYFCASSQESGTGPQYFGPGTRLTVL.

The V and J genes are TRBV29-1 and TRBJ2-7, with TRBD1 matching over 7 bases. Trimming took 4 bases from V and 11 from J; bases not matched to a gene: 11. This CDR3 comprises 12 residues. Germline-derived CDR1 and CDR2 are SQVTM and ANQGSEA. CDR3 nucleotide sequence: TGCAGCGTTGCACCCACCGACAGGGTCGAGTACTTC. Protein: CSVAPTDRVEYF.

In DNA form, the CDR3 reads TGTGCCAGCAGTGGGCGTCCCTACGAGCAGTACTTC. Translating it yields CASSGRPYEQYF. The chain uses TRBV28 and TRBJ2-7; no definite D call. Deletions cut 5 bases from V and 2 bases from J, with 7 bases between. CDR1 is MDHEN and CDR2 is SYDVKM in the germline V gene. This CDR3 is 12 amino acids long.

The V call is TRBV9, the J call TRBJ1-2, with 7 bases matching TRBD1. V gave up 4 bases and J gave up 3 bases; unmatched junction bases: 6. The CDR3 has 14 amino acids. CDR1 and CDR2 from the germline V gene are SGDLS and YYNGEE. For the CDR3, the DNA is TGTGCCAGCAGCATCGGACAGGCGGACTATGGCTACACCTTC. It specifies CASSIGQADYGYTF.

This clonotype was recorded once. The chain employs TRBV4-3 and TRBJ2-1; D is tentatively TRBD1 or TRBD2 (6 bases each). Germline-derived CDR1 and CDR2 are LGHNA and YSLEER. This CDR3 contains 17 residues. Trimming removed 1 base at V and 0 bases at J, with 13 bases between. The CDR3 coding sequence is TGCGCCAGCAGCCAAGGTGGAGGGGGGCTCTCCTACAATGAGCAGTTCTTC. Amino acids: CASSQGGGGLSYNEQFF.

The CDR3 sequence: CAFRGGLAQYNEQFF. CDR3 DNA sequence: TGTGCCTTTAGGGGAGGACTAGCGCAGTACAATGAGCAGTTCTTC. V and J are TRBV25-1 and TRBJ2-1, with TRBD2 matching 9 bases. The length of the CDR3 is 15 residues. Germline V gene sequence: CDR1 MGHDK, CDR2 SYGVNS. Trimming took 11 bases from V and 4 from J; bases not matched to a gene: 12.

The chain employs TRBV9 and TRBJ2-1; 9 nucleotides match TRBD2. This CDR3 has 17 amino acids. In germline, CDR1 is SGDLS, CDR2 YYNGEE. With 1 base clipped from V and 7 bases from J, the junction kept 12 bases outside the gene matches. CDR3 protein: CASSVTDDSGRRNEQFF. The CDR3 coding sequence is TGTGCCAGCAGCGTAACCGACGACAGCGGGAGGCGGAATGAGCAGTTCTTC.

V usage is TRBV28 and J usage is TRBJ2-7, with TRBD1 as a possible D gene (6 bases). The V end was cut by 5 bases, the J end by 7 bases, with 18 bases between. Germline CDR1 MDHEN, CDR2 SYDVKM. The CDR3 contains 14 residues. CDR3: CASSINNRAREQYV. The CDR3 bases are TGTGCCAGCAGTATAAACAACAGGGCTCGGGAGCAGTACGTC.

This sequence joins TRBV4-3 and TRBJ1-1, with D perhaps TRBD1 (6 bases). The CDR3 spans 15 residues. Germline V gene data show CDR1 as LGHNA and CDR2 as YSLEER. Deletions cut 4 bases from V and 3 bases from J, with 15 bases between. CDR3 protein: CASSPGQLGDTEAFF. In DNA, the CDR3 is TGCGCCAGCAGCCCTGGACAGTTGGGGGACACTGAAGCTTTCTTT.

The gene calls are TRBV6-4 and TRBJ2-2; 7 bases are shared with TRBD1. V gave up 5 bases and J gave up 0 bases; unmatched junction bases: 3. Germline V CDR1 and CDR2: MRHNA, SNTAGT. The CDR3 loop spans 15 amino acids. The CDR3 loop is CASSTGTANTGELFF. The DNA for the CDR3 is TGTGCCAGCAGTACCGGGACAGCGAACACCGGGGAGCTGTTTTTT.

This clonotype was detected once. The chain joins TRBV6-5 to TRBJ2-7; D unclear. The CDR3 sequence is 13 residues long. V was clipped by 10 bases and J by 4 bases, with 17 bases between them. CDR1 and CDR2 from the germline V gene are MNHEY and SVGAGI. The CDR3 reads CATAGRWGYEQYF. The CDR3 region has the DNA TGTGCCACCGCCGGACGGTGGGGTTACGAGCAGTACTTC.

V is TRBV20-1 and J is TRBJ2-5, with D perhaps matching TRBD2 (5 bases). The CDR3 spans 12 residues. Germline CDR1 and CDR2: DFQATT and SNEGSKA (reference sequence). V was pared by 4 bases and J by 1 base, with 7 bases between. The CDR3 DNA sequence: TGCAGTGCTATGGCGGGCCAAGAGACCCAGTACTTC. Protein product: CSAMAGQETQYF.